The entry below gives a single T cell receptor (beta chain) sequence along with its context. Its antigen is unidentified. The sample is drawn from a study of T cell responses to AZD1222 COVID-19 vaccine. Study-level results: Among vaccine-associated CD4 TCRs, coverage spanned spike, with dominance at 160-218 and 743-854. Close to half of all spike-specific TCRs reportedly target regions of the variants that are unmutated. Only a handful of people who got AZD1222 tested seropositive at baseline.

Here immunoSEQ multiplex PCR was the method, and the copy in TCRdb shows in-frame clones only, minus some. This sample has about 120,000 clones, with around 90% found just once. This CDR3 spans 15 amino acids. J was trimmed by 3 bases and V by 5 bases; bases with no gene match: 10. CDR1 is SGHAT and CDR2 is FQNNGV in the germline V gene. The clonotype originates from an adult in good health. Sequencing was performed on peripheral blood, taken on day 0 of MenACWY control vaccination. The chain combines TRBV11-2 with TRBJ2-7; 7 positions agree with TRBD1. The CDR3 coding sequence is TGTGCCAGCAGCCCAGGACAGGTCAGCCTCTACGAGCAGTACGTC. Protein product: CASSPGQVSLYEQYV.